These 21 T cell receptor beta chains share one sample of origin, sequenced in a study of glioma-infiltrating T cells. The iRepertoire nested amplicon-rescue multiplex PCR amplified TCR alpha and beta CDR3s from RNA. MiXCR, run by TCRdb on the multiplex PCR reads, gives a single entry per CDR3 protein. Of about 130,000 distinct CDR3 sequences listed, approximately 23% are singletons. The sample taken for sequencing was glioma tissue, nonneoplastic brain tissue, or PBMCs (not recorded which). These receptors all come from a human donor with low-grade glioma or glioblastoma, undergoing nonglioma brain surgery, or in good health (not recorded which).

This clonotype appeared many times. CDR3 region: CSARVQPNYGYTF. In DNA form, the CDR3 reads TGCAGTGCTAGGGTACAGCCTAACTATGGCTACACCTTC. This chain connects TRBV20-1 to TRBJ1-2; D is ambiguous. Per germline, CDR1 DFQATT and CDR2 SNEGSKA (reference sequence). This CDR3 contains 13 residues. Trimming took 3 bases from V and 0 from J, leaving 8 bases between them.

As regards this clonotype: This may come from a read error, since a much larger clone is one base off. The chain couples TRBV4-1 to TRBJ2-1; 7 bases are shared with TRBD2. CDR3 length: 17 residues. Trimming took 0 bases from V and 9 from J; bases not matched to a gene: 14. CDR1 is MGHRA, CDR2 YSYEKL, per germline. The CDR3 DNA is TGCGCCAGCAGCCAAGATAGAGCAGCGGGAATATATGGTGAGCAGTTCTTC. Translation gives CASSQDRAAGIYGEQFF.

This clonotype was counted at least ten times. The genes are TRBV4-1 and TRBJ1-2, with TRBD1 identical over 9 bases. Germline V CDR1 and CDR2: MGHRA, YSYEKL. V shed 5 bases, J shed 4 bases, and the junction held 11 bases outside the gene matches. This CDR3 has 16 residues. CDR3 coding DNA: TGCGCCAGCAGCAACCGGGACAGGGTCGGAAGCTATGGCTACACCTTC. It encodes CASSNRDRVGSYGYTF.

At least ten counts were recorded for this clonotype. This rearrangement joins TRBV7-8 to TRBJ2-1; 7 nucleotides agree with TRBD1. V dropped 5 bases and J dropped 7; count of bases not matched to a gene: 8. Per germline, CDR1 SGHVS and CDR2 FQNEAQ. CDR3 length: 14 residues. CDR3 DNA: TGTGCCAGCAGCCAGTCGACAGGGACGAATGAGCAGTTCTTC. Protein product: CASSQSTGTNEQFF.

This clonotype was picked up many times. The chain combines TRBV28 with TRBJ2-3, with 7 bases fitting TRBD2. The CDR3 is 16 amino acids. The V gene end was trimmed by 6 bases and the J gene end by 1 base; junction bases not matched to a gene: 10. The germline V gene encodes CDR1 MDHEN and CDR2 SYDVKM. The CDR3 region is CASSASAGMGTDTQYF. CDR3 coding DNA: TGTGCCAGCAGCGCTTCAGCGGGAATGGGCACAGATACGCAGTATTTT.

In its sample, this clonotype was seen many times. The chain couples TRBV15 to TRBJ2-7; 11 positions match TRBD1. Trimming took 3 bases from V and 6 from J; bases not matched to a gene: 7. Looked up from germline, CDR1 is LNHNV and CDR2 is YYDKDF (reference sequence). The CDR3 contains 15 residues. The CDR3 here is CATSRDRTGGVEQYF. CDR3 sequence (DNA): TGTGCCACCAGCAGGGATCGGACAGGGGGCGTCGAGCAGTACTTC.

Concerning this clonotype: A much larger clonotype is one base distant, so this may be a read error. The chain combines TRBV7-3 with TRBJ2-7; D tentatively reads TRBD1 or TRBD2 (6 bases each). CDR1 and CDR2 from the germline V gene are SGHTA and FQGTGA. CDR3 length equals 14 residues. In DNA, the CDR3 is TGTGCCGGCAGCTTAGGGGGGAGTGGGTACGAGCAGTACTTC. Its translation is CAGSLGGSGYEQYF.

With regard to this clonotype: A read error may explain this, as a much larger clone is one base away. The CDR3 here is CASRLLDETQYF. The DNA of the CDR3 is TGTGCCAGCCGTTTGCTAGACGAGACCCAGTACTTC. The gene calls are TRBV28 and TRBJ2-5; D not resolved. CDR1 and CDR2 from the germline V gene are MDHEN and SYDVKM. This CDR3 is 12 amino acids long.

At least ten counts were recorded for this clonotype. The chain employs TRBV12-3 or TRBV12-4 and TRBJ1-3; the match to TRBD1 covers 8 bases. V was pared by 2 bases and J by 3 bases, with 3 bases of the junction left unmatched. This CDR3 comprises 15 residues. The CDR3 DNA reads as TGTGCCAGCAGTTTACAGGGGGCGCATGGAAACACCATATATTTT. Protein sequence: CASSLQGAHGNTIYF.

This clonotype appeared many times. V gene TRBV27 combines with J gene TRBJ2-7; D is perhaps TRBD2 (5 bases). Looked up from germline, CDR1 is MNHEY and CDR2 is SMNVEV (reference sequence). The CDR3 consists of 15 residues. The V end lost 8 bases, the J end lost 0 bases, and 17 bases lay between the germline ends. This CDR3 reads CASSFLASSSYEQYF. The CDR3 DNA follows: TGTGCCAGCTCGTTTCTGGCTAGCAGCTCCTACGAGCAGTACTTC.

This clonotype has at least ten counts. J is TRBJ1-6 and V is TRBV4-1; weak D call: TRBD1 (5 bases). Germline-derived CDR1 and CDR2 are MGHRA and YSYEKL. This CDR3 is built from 15 residues. V lost 0 bases and J 5 bases, leaving 8 bases between the germline ends. CDR3 in amino acids: CASSQDPGNNSPLHF. The CDR3 DNA reads TGCGCCAGCAGCCAAGATCCAGGGAATAATTCACCCCTCCACTTT.

This clonotype was observed many times. The chain employs TRBV7-2 and TRBJ2-1, with TRBD2 matching 11 bases. The CDR3 length is 17 residues. V lost 5 bases, J lost 7 bases, and 13 bases stayed unmatched. The germline gives CDR1 SGHTA, CDR2 FQGNSA. CDR3 nucleotide sequence: TGTGCCAGCAGCCGAGACCCGGGACTAGCGGTTATGAATGAGCAGTTCTTC. Encoded protein: CASSRDPGLAVMNEQFF.

This chain uses TRBV12-5 with TRBJ2-3; D is possibly TRBD2 (6 bases). Deletions cut 7 bases from V and 2 bases from J, with 19 bases between. Per germline, CDR1 LGHNT and CDR2 FRNRAP. The CDR3 runs to 16 residues. CDR3 sequence: CASVPRKGEDTDTQYF. In DNA, the CDR3 is TGTGCTAGTGTTCCACGGAAAGGGGAGGACACAGATACGCAGTATTTT. Using reference TRBV12-5 and TRBJ2-3 for the parts outside the CDR3, the full variable domain is DARVTQTPRHKVTEMGQEVTMRCQPILGHNTVFWYRQTMMQGLELLAYFRNRAPLDDSGMPKDRFSAEMPDATLATLKIQPSEPRDSAVYFCASVPRKGEDTDTQYFGPGTRLTVL.

As for this clonotype: The limits of the CDR3 on the DNA are not certain, so only TCRdb's listed CDR3 is given. The rearrangement links TRBV3-1 to TRBJ1-1; the table's TRBD1 call for D was not verified on the DNA. With termini counted, the CDR3 has 19 amino acids. Per germline, CDR1 LGHDT and CDR2 YNNKEL (reference sequence). CDR3 in amino acids: CASSFYICSAGEGGTEAFF.

The chain is built from TRBV30 and TRBJ1-4, with D perhaps TRBD1 (6 bases). V lost 0 bases to trimming and J lost 8 bases, with 13 bases between them. In germline, CDR1 is GTSNPN, CDR2 SVGIG (reference sequence). The length of the CDR3 is 14 residues. CDR3 sequence (DNA): TGTGCCTGGAGTGTAGGGGGTTCTGACGAAAAACTGTTTTTT. It specifies CAWSVGGSDEKLFF. Filled out from reference TRBV30 and TRBJ1-4, the complete variable domain reads SQTIHQWPATLVQPVGSPLSLECTVEGTSNPNLYWYRQAAGRGLQLLFYSVGIGQISSEVPQNLSASRPQDRQFILSSKKLLLSDSGFYLCAWSVGGSDEKLFFGSGTQLSVL.

This clonotype was seen many times. The V and J genes are TRBV6-1 and TRBJ2-5; D is ambiguous. Germline assignment: CDR1 MNHNS and CDR2 SASEGT. The V end was cut by 6 bases, the J end by 2 bases, with 10 bases between. CDR3 length: 13 residues. The chain's CDR3 is CASRPDGQETQYF. The CDR3 region has the DNA TGTGCCAGCAGACCAGACGGGCAAGAGACCCAGTACTTC.

In the case of this clonotype: This may stem from a read error, because a much larger clone lies one nucleotide away. The V call is TRBV28, the J call TRBJ1-4; 8 bases fit TRBD1. Germline trimming cut 5 bases from V and 7 bases from J; bases unmatched to any gene: 6. The CDR3 length is 14 residues. CDR1 and CDR2 from the germline V gene are MDHEN and SYDVKM. CDR3 nucleotide sequence: TGTGCCAGCAGTCGGACAGGGCATACTGAAAAACTGTTTTTT. Its protein is CASSRTGHTEKLFF.

This clonotype was seen ten or more times. This sequence joins TRBV7-3 and TRBJ2-1, with D possibly TRBD2 on 6 matching bases. Germline V lookup: CDR1 SGHTA, CDR2 FQGTGA. V lost 3 bases, J lost 6 bases, and 12 bases lay in between. The CDR3 consists of 14 residues. CDR3 coding DNA: TGTGCCAGCAGCTTCGCCGGGACTCGCAATGAGCAGTTCTTC. The encoded protein is CASSFAGTRNEQFF.

This clonotype was seen repeatedly, ten times or more. The chain links TRBV4-3 to TRBJ1-2; D perhaps matches TRBD1 (5 bases). V was clipped by 2 bases and J by 5 bases, with 12 bases between them. This CDR3 is 14 amino acids long. The germline V gene has CDR1 LGHNA and CDR2 YSLEER. The CDR3 DNA is TGCGCCAGCAGCCAATTCGGGGGAGATTATGGCTACACCTTC. Translated, it gives CASSQFGGDYGYTF.

The chain uses TRBV7-9 and TRBJ2-7; TRBD2 agrees at 9 bases. Germline V gene lookup returns CDR1 SEHNR and CDR2 FQNEAQ (reference sequence). V trimming: 7 bases; J trimming: 2 bases; junction bases outside the gene matches: 12. The CDR3 is 16 residues long. CDR3 region: CASTTQNSGSPYEQYF. CDR3 nucleotides: TGTGCCAGCACCACCCAAAATAGCGGGAGCCCCTACGAGCAGTACTTC.

This clonotype was recorded many times. This chain joins TRBV6-1 and TRBJ2-7, with a tentative D call TRBD1 (6 bases). The CDR3 has 13 residues. Germline V gives CDR1 MNHNS, CDR2 SASEGT. Trimming left V 5 bases short and J 4 bases short, with 12 bases between. The DNA for the CDR3 is TGTGCCAGCAGTCTTACAGGGTTATACGAGCAGTACTTC. Protein sequence: CASSLTGLYEQYF.